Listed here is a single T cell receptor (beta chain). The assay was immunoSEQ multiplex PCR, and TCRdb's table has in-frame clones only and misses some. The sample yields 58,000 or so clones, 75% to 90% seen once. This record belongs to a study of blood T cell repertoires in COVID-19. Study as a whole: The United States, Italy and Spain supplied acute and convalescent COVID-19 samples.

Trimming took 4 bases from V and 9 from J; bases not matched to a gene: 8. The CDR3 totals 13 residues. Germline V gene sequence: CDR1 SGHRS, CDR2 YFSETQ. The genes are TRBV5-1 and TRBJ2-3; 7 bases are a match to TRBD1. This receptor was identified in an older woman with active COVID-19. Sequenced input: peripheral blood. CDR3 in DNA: TGCGCCAGCAGCGACGGGACAGATCAGACGCAGTATTTT. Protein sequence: CASSDGTDQTQYF.